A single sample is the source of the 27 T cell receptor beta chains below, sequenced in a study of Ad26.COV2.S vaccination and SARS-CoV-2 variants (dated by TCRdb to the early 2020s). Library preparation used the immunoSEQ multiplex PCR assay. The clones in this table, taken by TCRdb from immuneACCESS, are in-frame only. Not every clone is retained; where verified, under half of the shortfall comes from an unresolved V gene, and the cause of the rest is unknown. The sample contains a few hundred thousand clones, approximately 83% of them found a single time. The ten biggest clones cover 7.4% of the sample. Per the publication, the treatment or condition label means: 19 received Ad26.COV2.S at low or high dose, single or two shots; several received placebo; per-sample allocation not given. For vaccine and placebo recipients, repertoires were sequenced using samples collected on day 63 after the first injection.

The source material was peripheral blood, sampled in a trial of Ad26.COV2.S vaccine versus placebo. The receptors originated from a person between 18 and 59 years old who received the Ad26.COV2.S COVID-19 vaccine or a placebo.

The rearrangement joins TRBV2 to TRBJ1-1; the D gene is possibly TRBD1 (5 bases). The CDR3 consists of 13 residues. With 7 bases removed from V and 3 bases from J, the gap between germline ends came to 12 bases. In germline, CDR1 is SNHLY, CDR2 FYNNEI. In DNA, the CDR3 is TGTGCCAGCAAAGGGGCATTGGACACTGAAGCTTTCTTT. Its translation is CASKGALDTEAFF.

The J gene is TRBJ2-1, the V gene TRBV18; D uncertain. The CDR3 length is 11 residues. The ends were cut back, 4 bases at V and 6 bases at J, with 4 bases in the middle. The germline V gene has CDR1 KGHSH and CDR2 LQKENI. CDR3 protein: CASSQGNEQFF. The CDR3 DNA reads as TGTGCCAGCTCACAAGGCAATGAGCAGTTCTTC.

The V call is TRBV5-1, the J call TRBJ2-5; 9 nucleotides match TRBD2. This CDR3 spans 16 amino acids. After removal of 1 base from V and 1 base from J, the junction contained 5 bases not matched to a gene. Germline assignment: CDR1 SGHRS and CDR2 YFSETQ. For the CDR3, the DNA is TGCGCCAGCAGCTTGACTAGCGGGCTAGCCCAAGAGACCCAGTACTTC. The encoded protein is CASSLTSGLAQETQYF.

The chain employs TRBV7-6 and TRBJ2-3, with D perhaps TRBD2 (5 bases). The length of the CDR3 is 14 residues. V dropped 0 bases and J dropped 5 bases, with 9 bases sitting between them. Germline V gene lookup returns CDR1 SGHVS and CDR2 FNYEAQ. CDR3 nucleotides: TGTGCCAGCAGCTTAGCCTGGGCGGGAGATACGCAGTATTTT. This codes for CASSLAWAGDTQYF.

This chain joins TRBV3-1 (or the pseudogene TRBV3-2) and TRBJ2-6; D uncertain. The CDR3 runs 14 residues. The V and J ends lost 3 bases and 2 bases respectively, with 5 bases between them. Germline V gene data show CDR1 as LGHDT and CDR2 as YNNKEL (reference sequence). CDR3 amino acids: CASSHPTGANVLTF. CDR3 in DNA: TGTGCCAGCAGCCATCCTACTGGGGCCAACGTCCTGACTTTC.

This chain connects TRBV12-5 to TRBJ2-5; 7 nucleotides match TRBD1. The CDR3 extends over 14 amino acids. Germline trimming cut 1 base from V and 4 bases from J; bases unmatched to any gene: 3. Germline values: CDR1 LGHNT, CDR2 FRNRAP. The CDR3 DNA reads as TGTGCTAGTGGTTTGGGACAGGGTGGAGAGACCCAGTACTTC. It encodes CASGLGQGGETQYF.

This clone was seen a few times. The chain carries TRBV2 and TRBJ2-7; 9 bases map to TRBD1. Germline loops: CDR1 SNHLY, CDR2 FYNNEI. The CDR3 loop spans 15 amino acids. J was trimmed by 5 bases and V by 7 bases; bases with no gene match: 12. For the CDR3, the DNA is TGTGCCAGCAAACTCGAGGGACAGGGTGCCCACGAGCAGTACTTC. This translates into CASKLEGQGAHEQYF.

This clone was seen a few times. The CDR3 nucleotides are TGTGCCAGCAGTTCCGACTTGTTTACTCAAGCTTTCTTT. It codes for CASSSDLFTQAFF. The chain uses TRBV12-3 or TRBV12-4 and TRBJ1-1, with D unclear. This CDR3 has 13 residues. Trimming removed 4 bases at V and 9 bases at J, with 15 bases between.

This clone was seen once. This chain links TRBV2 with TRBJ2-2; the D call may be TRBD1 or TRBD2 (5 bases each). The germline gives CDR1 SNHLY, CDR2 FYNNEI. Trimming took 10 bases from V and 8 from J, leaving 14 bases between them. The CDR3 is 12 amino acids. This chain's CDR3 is CATGRFAGELFF. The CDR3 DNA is TGTGCCACGGGACGCTTTGCTGGGGAGCTGTTTTTT.

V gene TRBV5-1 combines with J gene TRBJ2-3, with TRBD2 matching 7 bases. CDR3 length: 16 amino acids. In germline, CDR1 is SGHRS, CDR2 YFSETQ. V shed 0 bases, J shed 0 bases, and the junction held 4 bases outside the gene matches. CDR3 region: CASSLERLASTDTQYF. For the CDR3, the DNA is TGCGCCAGCAGCTTGGAGCGACTAGCTAGCACAGATACGCAGTATTTT.

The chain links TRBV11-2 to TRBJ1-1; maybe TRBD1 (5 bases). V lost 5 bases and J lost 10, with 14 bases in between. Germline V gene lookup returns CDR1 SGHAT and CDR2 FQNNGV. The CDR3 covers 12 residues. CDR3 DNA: TGTGCCAGCAGCGCTCCAGGGAGGAGAGCTTTCTTT. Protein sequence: CASSAPGRRAFF. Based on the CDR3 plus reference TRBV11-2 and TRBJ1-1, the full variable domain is EAGVAQSPRYKIIEKRQSVAFWCNPISGHATLYWYQQILGQGPKLLIQFQNNGVVDDSQLPKDRFSAERLKGVDSTLKIQPAKLEDSAVYLCASSAPGRRAFFGQGTRLTVV.

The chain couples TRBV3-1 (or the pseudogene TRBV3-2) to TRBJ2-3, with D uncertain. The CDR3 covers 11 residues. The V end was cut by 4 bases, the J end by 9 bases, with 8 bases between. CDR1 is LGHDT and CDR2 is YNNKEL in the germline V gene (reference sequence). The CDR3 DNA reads TGTGCCAGCAGCCTCAGCGACACGCAGTATTTT. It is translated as CASSLSDTQYF.

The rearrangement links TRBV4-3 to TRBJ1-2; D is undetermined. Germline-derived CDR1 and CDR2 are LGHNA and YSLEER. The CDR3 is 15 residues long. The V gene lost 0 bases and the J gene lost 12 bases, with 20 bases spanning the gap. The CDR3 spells CASSQDHVTSPENTF. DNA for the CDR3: TGCGCCAGCAGCCAAGATCATGTGACGAGCCCAGAGAACACCTTC.

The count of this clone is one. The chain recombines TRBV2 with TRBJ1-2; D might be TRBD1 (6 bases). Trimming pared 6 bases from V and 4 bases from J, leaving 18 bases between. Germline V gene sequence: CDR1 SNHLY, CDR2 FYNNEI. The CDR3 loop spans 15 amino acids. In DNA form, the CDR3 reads TGTGCCAGCAGCGAACAGGGCCTTTCAATCTATGGCTACACCTTC. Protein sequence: CASSEQGLSIYGYTF.

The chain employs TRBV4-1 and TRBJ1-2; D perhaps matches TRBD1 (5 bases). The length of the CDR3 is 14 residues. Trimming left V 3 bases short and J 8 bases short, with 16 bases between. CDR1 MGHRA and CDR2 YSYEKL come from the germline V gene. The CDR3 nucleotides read TGCGCCAGCAGCCAGCCAGGGACCTTACGAGGCTACACCTTC. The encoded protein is CASSQPGTLRGYTF.

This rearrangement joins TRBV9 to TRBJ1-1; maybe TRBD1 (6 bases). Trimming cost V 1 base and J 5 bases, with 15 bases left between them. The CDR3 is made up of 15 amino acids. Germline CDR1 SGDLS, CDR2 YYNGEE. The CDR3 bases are TGTGCCAGCAGCGTAAGGGGGGGCTCTGGTACTGAAGCTTTCTTT. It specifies CASSVRGGSGTEAFF.

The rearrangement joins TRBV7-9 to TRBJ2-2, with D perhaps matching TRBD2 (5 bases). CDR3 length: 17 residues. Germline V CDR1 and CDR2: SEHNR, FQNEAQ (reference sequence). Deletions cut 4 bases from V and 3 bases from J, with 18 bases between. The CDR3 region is CASSSGLLGRDTGELFF. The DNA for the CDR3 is TGTGCCAGCAGCTCGGGTTTACTAGGTCGGGACACCGGGGAGCTGTTTTTT.

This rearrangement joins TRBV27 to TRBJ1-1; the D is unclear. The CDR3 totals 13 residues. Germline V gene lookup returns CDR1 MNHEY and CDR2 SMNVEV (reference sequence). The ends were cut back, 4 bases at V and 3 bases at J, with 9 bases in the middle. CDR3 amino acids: CASSYARDTEAFF. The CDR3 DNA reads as TGTGCCAGCAGTTACGCGAGGGACACTGAAGCTTTCTTT.

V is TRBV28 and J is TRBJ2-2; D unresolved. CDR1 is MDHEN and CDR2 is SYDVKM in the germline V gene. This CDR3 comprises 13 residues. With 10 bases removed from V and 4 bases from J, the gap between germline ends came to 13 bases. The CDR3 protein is CATFSGFTGELFF. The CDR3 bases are TGTGCCACCTTTTCGGGTTTCACCGGGGAGCTGTTTTTT.

The CDR3 spells CASSIGSPGKRNEQYF. The CDR3 coding sequence is TGTGCCAGTAGTATAGGGAGCCCCGGGAAGAGGAACGAGCAGTACTTC. This sequence joins TRBV19 and TRBJ2-7; maybe TRBD2 (5 bases). Trimming took off 1 base at V and 5 bases at J, with 18 bases between the two ends. CDR3 length equals 16 residues. Per the germline V gene, CDR1 is LNHDA and CDR2 is SQIVND (reference sequence).

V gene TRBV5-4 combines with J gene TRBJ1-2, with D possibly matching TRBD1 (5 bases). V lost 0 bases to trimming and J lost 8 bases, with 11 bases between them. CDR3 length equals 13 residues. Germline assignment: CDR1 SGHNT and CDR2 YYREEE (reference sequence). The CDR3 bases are TGTGCCAGCAGCTTGGTGGCAGGGAAGGGCTACACCTTC. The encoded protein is CASSLVAGKGYTF.

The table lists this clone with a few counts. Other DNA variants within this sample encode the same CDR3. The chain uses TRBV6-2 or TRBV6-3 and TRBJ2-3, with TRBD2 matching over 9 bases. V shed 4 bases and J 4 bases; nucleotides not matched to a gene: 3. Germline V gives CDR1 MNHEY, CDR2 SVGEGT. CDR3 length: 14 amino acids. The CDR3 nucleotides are TGTGCCAGCAGTTCGACTAGCGGATCAGATACGCAGTATTTT. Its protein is CASSSTSGSDTQYF.

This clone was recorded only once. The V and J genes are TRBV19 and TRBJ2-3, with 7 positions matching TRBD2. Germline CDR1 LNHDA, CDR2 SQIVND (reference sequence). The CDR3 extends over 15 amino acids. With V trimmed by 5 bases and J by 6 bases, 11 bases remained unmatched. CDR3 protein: CASSDTRRGLDTQYF. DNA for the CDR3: TGTGCCAGTAGTGATACTAGGCGGGGGTTGGATACGCAGTATTTT. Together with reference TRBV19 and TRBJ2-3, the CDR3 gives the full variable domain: DGGITQSPKYLFRKEGQNVTLSCEQNLNHDAMYWYRQDPGQGLRLIYYSQIVNDFQKGDIAEGYSVSREKKESFPLTVTSAQKNPTAFYLCASSDTRRGLDTQYFGPGTRLTVL.

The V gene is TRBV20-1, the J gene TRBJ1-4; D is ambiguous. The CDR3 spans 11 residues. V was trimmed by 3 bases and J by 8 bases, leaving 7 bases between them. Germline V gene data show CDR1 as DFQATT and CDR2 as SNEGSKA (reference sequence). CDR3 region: CSARHGEKLFF. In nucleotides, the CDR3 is TGCAGTGCTAGGCACGGGGAAAAACTGTTTTTT.

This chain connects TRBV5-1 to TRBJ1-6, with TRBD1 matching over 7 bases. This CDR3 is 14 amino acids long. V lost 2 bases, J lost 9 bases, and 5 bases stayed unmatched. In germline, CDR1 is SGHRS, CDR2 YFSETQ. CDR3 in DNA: TGCGCCAGCAGCTTTGGGGGGACAGTTTCACCCCTCCACTTT. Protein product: CASSFGGTVSPLHF.

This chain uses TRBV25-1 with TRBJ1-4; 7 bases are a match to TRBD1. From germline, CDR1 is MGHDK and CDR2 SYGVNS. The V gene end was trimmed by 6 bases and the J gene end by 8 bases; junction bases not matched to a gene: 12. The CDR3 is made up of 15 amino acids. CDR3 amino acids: CASRRGGRGGEKLFF. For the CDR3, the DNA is TGTGCCAGCAGACGAGGGGGCAGGGGGGGAGAAAAACTGTTTTTT.

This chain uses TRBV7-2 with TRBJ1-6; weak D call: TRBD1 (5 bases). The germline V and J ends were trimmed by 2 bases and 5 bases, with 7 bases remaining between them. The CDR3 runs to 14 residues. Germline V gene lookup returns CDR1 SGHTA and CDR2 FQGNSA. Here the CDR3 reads CASSLQGNNSPLHF. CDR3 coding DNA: TGTGCCAGCAGCTTACAGGGAAATAATTCACCCCTCCACTTT.